This entry concerns a single T cell receptor (beta chain). This entry is derived from a study of T cell responses to AZD1222 COVID-19 vaccine. Method: immunoSEQ multiplex PCR; TCRdb's copy keeps in-frame clones and lacks some. The sample records tens of thousands of clones, roughly 88% being singletons. V was trimmed by 1 base and J by 0 bases, leaving 7 bases between them. This CDR3 is built from 15 residues. Germline CDR1 SGHVS, CDR2 FQNEAQ. The specimen comprised peripheral blood, sampled on day 0 of AZD1222 vaccination. This clonotype originated in an adult in good health. V and J are TRBV7-8 and TRBJ1-3; D not resolved. In nucleotides, the CDR3 is TGTGCCAGCAGCTTAGGTTCTACCTCTGGAAACACCATATATTTT. It yields the protein CASSLGSTSGNTIYF.